Listed below are T cell receptor beta chains from one sample, sequenced in a study of T cell repertoires in cytomegalovirus infection. TCRdb fed the reads into MiXCR, producing one record per CDR3 protein. Of 150,000 to 200,000 distinct CDR3 sequences in the sample, roughly 19% were seen once. The sample consisted of PBMCs. The receptors derive from a human donor in good health (CMV status not recorded). Some clones in this sample may be carry-over from other donors' samples. CDR3s include the opening cysteine and the closing phenylalanine or tryptophan. The order of the fields is clone size, D gene, J gene, V gene, CDR3 protein, CDR3 DNA. A D gene is named only where the DNA matches it firmly. Some rows mark clone size as missing; the rest say once, few, many or name a class of expanded clone.

clone size: NA; D gene: TRBD2; J gene: TRBJ2-7; V gene: TRBV20-1; CDR3 protein: CSAVAGLAGGTPSYEQYF; CDR3 DNA: TGCAGTGCTGTAGCGGGACTAGCGGGAGGGACCCCCTCCTACGAGCAGTACTTC
clone size: NA; D gene: NA; J gene: TRBJ1-3; V gene: TRBV20-1; CDR3 protein: CSASADVTTGNTIYF; CDR3 DNA: TGCAGTGCTAGTGCGGACGTAACGACTGGAAACACCATATATTTT
clone size: many; D gene: NA; J gene: TRBJ2-2; V gene: TRBV11-3; CDR3 protein: CASTSLTATNTGELFF; CDR3 DNA: TGTGCCAGCACATCGCTGACAGCCACGAACACCGGGGAGCTGTTTTTT
clone size: NA; D gene: NA; J gene: TRBJ2-5; V gene: TRBV12-3/TRBV12-4; CDR3 protein: CASSLGGKETQYF; CDR3 DNA: TGTGCCAGCAGTTTAGGCGGCAAAGAGACCCAGTACTTC
clone size: many; D gene: NA; J gene: TRBJ2-3; V gene: TRBV7-9; CDR3 protein: CASSAGQTSTDTQYF; CDR3 DNA: TGTGCCAGCAGCGCCGGACAGACTAGCACAGATACGCAGTATTTT
clone size: few; D gene: NA; J gene: TRBJ2-5; V gene: TRBV7-4; CDR3 protein: CASSRLLSTEETQYF; CDR3 DNA: TGTGCCAGCAGCCGCTTGTTATCGACAGAAGAGACCCAGTACTTC
clone size: NA; D gene: NA; J gene: TRBJ2-6; V gene: TRBV28; CDR3 protein: CASFRRGGSSGANVLTF; CDR3 DNA: TGTGCCAGCTTTCGCAGGGGGGGTAGCTCTGGGGCCAACGTCCTGACTTTC
clone size: many; D gene: TRBD2; J gene: TRBJ2-3; V gene: TRBV29-1; CDR3 protein: CSVETSARGSDTQYF; CDR3 DNA: TGCAGCGTGGAGACTAGCGCGAGGGGGTCAGATACGCAGTATTTT
clone size: many; D gene: NA; J gene: TRBJ2-7; V gene: TRBV12-3/TRBV12-4; CDR3 protein: CASSLFEGPEQYF; CDR3 DNA: TGTGCCAGCAGTTTATTCGAAGGGCCCGAGCAGTACTTC
clone size: NA; D gene: NA; J gene: TRBJ2-1; V gene: TRBV7-3; CDR3 protein: CASSQEDQSNEQFF; CDR3 DNA: TGTGCCAGCAGCCAGGAGGACCAATCGAATGAGCAGTTCTTC
clone size: NA; D gene: NA; J gene: TRBJ1-1; V gene: TRBV29-1; CDR3 protein: CSVYGGTEAFF; CDR3 DNA: TGCAGCGTTTACGGGGGCACTGAAGCTTTCTTT
clone size: few; D gene: NA; J gene: TRBJ2-4; V gene: TRBV11-3; CDR3 protein: CASSSALGIQYF; CDR3 DNA: TGTGCCAGCAGCTCGGCTCTGGGGATTCAGTACTTC
clone size: once; D gene: TRBD1; J gene: TRBJ1-2; V gene: TRBV10-3; CDR3 protein: CAITASGGDYSYTF; CDR3 DNA: TGTGCCATCACCGCTTCAGGGGGAGACTATAGCTACACCTTC
clone size: NA; D gene: TRBD1; J gene: TRBJ1-5; V gene: TRBV20-1; CDR3 protein: CSAQEGQKAQHF; CDR3 DNA: TGCAGTGCTCAAGAGGGACAGAAGGCCCAGCATTTT
clone size: few; D gene: NA; J gene: TRBJ2-2; V gene: TRBV6-1; CDR3 protein: CATRMSGAPGELFF; CDR3 DNA: TGTGCCACCAGAATGTCGGGAGCGCCCGGGGAGCTGTTTTTT
clone size: many; D gene: TRBD1; J gene: TRBJ1-1; V gene: TRBV6-2/TRBV6-3; CDR3 protein: CASRQLDRDETEAFF; CDR3 DNA: TGTGCCAGCAGACAACTGGACAGGGATGAGACTGAAGCTTTCTTT
clone size: once; D gene: TRBD2; J gene: TRBJ2-2; V gene: TRBV19; CDR3 protein: CASSTPSGLGTGELFF; CDR3 DNA: TGTGCCAGTAGTACCCCTAGCGGCCTGGGCACCGGGGAGCTGTTTTTT
clone size: NA; D gene: TRBD2; J gene: TRBJ2-7; V gene: TRBV20-1; CDR3 protein: CSARDWRGITYEQYF; CDR3 DNA: TGCAGTGCTAGAGATTGGCGGGGGATCACCTACGAGCAGTACTTC
clone size: many; D gene: TRBD2; J gene: TRBJ2-7; V gene: TRBV7-2; CDR3 protein: CASSLSGLASDEQYF; CDR3 DNA: TGTGCCAGCAGCTTATCAGGACTAGCGAGCGACGAGCAGTACTTC
clone size: few; D gene: NA; J gene: TRBJ1-2; V gene: TRBV5-6; CDR3 protein: CASSAGVSEEVFGYTF; CDR3 DNA: TGTGCCAGCAGCGCCGGCGTATCAGAGGAGGTATTCGGCTACACCTTC
clone size: few; D gene: NA; J gene: TRBJ1-2; V gene: TRBV29-1; CDR3 protein: CSVEVREREGYGYTF; CDR3 DNA: TGCAGCGTTGAAGTTCGAGAAAGGGAAGGCTATGGCTACACCTTC
clone size: few; D gene: TRBD1; J gene: TRBJ1-2; V gene: TRBV27; CDR3 protein: CASSSYPGQEVWGYTF; CDR3 DNA: TGTGCCAGCAGTTCCTATCCGGGACAGGAAGTTTGGGGCTACACCTTC
clone size: many; D gene: TRBD2; J gene: TRBJ2-7; V gene: TRBV28; CDR3 protein: CASSFPGTSGRGEQYF; CDR3 DNA: TGTGCCAGCAGTTTCCCCGGGACTAGCGGGAGAGGCGAGCAGTACTTC
clone size: few; D gene: TRBD2; J gene: TRBJ2-3; V gene: TRBV11-2; CDR3 protein: CASTTAAGRGFADTQYF; CDR3 DNA: TGTGCCAGCACCACCGCGGCGGGGCGGGGGTTTGCAGATACGCAGTATTTT
clone size: many; D gene: NA; J gene: TRBJ1-6; V gene: TRBV6-1; CDR3 protein: CASLTDYNSPLHF; CDR3 DNA: TGTGCCAGCCTGACAGACTATAATTCACCCCTCCACTTT
clone size: once; D gene: TRBD2; J gene: TRBJ2-1; V gene: TRBV6-2/TRBV6-3; CDR3 protein: CDSSSAGGSGSGNEQFF; CDR3 DNA: TGTGACAGCAGTTCCGCGGGTGGAAGCGGGAGTGGGAATGAGCAGTTCTTC
clone size: NA; D gene: NA; J gene: TRBJ2-5; V gene: TRBV19; CDR3 protein: CASSSRDAAETQYF; CDR3 DNA: TGTGCCAGTAGTAGCAGGGACGCCGCAGAGACCCAGTACTTC
clone size: many; D gene: NA; J gene: TRBJ2-5; V gene: TRBV12-3/TRBV12-4; CDR3 protein: CASSLRGGRETQYF; CDR3 DNA: TGTGCCAGCAGTTTAAGGGGGGGGCGGGAGACCCAGTACTTC
clone size: NA; D gene: TRBD2; J gene: TRBJ2-1; V gene: TRBV7-8; CDR3 protein: CASSFQGGTSGSRYNEQFF; CDR3 DNA: TGTGCCAGCAGCTTCCAAGGGGGGACTAGCGGGAGCCGGTACAATGAGCAGTTCTTC
clone size: many; D gene: TRBD1; J gene: TRBJ2-2; V gene: TRBV19; CDR3 protein: CASSIAGGTGELFF; CDR3 DNA: TGTGCCAGTAGTATAGCAGGGGGCACCGGGGAGCTGTTTTTT
clone size: few; D gene: NA; J gene: TRBJ1-1; V gene: TRBV4-1; CDR3 protein: CASRGRTVNTEAFF; CDR3 DNA: TGCGCCAGCAGGGGCCGGACGGTGAACACTGAAGCTTTCTTT
clone size: many; D gene: TRBD1; J gene: TRBJ1-1; V gene: TRBV12-3/TRBV12-4; CDR3 protein: CASSLRTGGFTEAFF; CDR3 DNA: TGTGCCAGCAGTTTGAGAACAGGGGGCTTTACTGAAGCTTTCTTT
clone size: NA; D gene: NA; J gene: TRBJ2-7; V gene: TRBV25-1; CDR3 protein: CASSKGLDPYEQYF; CDR3 DNA: TGTGCCAGCAGTAAAGGACTGGACCCCTACGAGCAGTACTTC
clone size: NA; D gene: NA; J gene: TRBJ1-2; V gene: TRBV12-3/TRBV12-4; CDR3 protein: CASRGDRERRYGYTF; CDR3 DNA: TGTGCCAGCAGGGGGGACCGGGAAAGGAGGTATGGCTACACCTTC
clone size: NA; D gene: TRBD1; J gene: TRBJ2-1; V gene: TRBV5-8; CDR3 protein: CASSLWTGSSDFNEQFF; CDR3 DNA: TGTGCCAGCAGCTTGTGGACAGGGAGCTCGGACTTCAATGAGCAGTTCTTC
clone size: NA; D gene: NA; J gene: TRBJ1-4; V gene: TRBV4-2; CDR3 protein: CASSQGYRTTNETLFF; CDR3 DNA: TGTGCCAGCAGCCAAGGGTATCGGACAACTAATGAAACACTGTTTTTT
clone size: few; D gene: NA; J gene: TRBJ2-1; V gene: TRBV6-6; CDR3 protein: CASSYSPRVNSYNEQFF; CDR3 DNA: TGTGCCAGCAGTTACTCCCCGCGGGTTAACTCCTACAATGAGCAGTTCTTC
clone size: few; D gene: TRBD1; J gene: TRBJ1-2; V gene: TRBV30; CDR3 protein: CAWSAGTGRLDYTF; CDR3 DNA: TGTGCCTGGAGTGCCGGGACAGGTCGTCTTGACTACACCTTC
clone size: many; D gene: NA; J gene: TRBJ1-5; V gene: TRBV11-2; CDR3 protein: CASSGTGRNQPQHF; CDR3 DNA: TGTGCCAGCAGCGGCACAGGGCGCAATCAGCCCCAGCATTTT
clone size: NA; D gene: NA; J gene: TRBJ2-3; V gene: TRBV24-1; CDR3 protein: CATSDPDRYGADTQYF; CDR3 DNA: TGTGCCACCAGTGACCCCGACAGGTACGGCGCAGATACGCAGTATTTT
clone size: NA; D gene: NA; J gene: TRBJ2-5; V gene: TRBV7-4; CDR3 protein: CASSIPLTRTETQYF; CDR3 DNA: TGTGCCAGCAGCATTCCCTTGACTAGAACGGAGACCCAGTACTTC
clone size: NA; D gene: TRBD2; J gene: TRBJ2-7; V gene: TRBV4-1; CDR3 protein: CASSQGGGLAGGNEQYF; CDR3 DNA: TGTGCCAGCAGCCAAGGGGGGGGACTAGCGGGAGGTAACGAGCAGTACTTC
clone size: many; D gene: TRBD2; J gene: TRBJ2-2; V gene: TRBV7-3; CDR3 protein: CASSYALAGGTGELFF; CDR3 DNA: TGTGCCAGCAGCTATGCCCTAGCGGGAGGGACCGGGGAGCTGTTTTTT
clone size: few; D gene: NA; J gene: TRBJ2-2; V gene: TRBV5-4; CDR3 protein: CASTLLNTGELFF; CDR3 DNA: TGTGCCAGCACCCTCTTAAACACCGGGGAGCTGTTTTTT
clone size: NA; D gene: NA; J gene: TRBJ2-7; V gene: TRBV20-1; CDR3 protein: CSANDRRSYEQYF; CDR3 DNA: TGCAGTGCGAACGACAGGAGAAGCTACGAGCAGTACTTC
clone size: many; D gene: TRBD2; J gene: TRBJ2-5; V gene: TRBV7-2; CDR3 protein: CASSRTSGQETQYF; CDR3 DNA: TGTGCCAGCAGCCGGACTAGCGGACAAGAGACCCAGTACTTC
clone size: few; D gene: TRBD2; J gene: TRBJ2-2; V gene: TRBV6-6; CDR3 protein: CASKGDSGGPWELFF; CDR3 DNA: TGTGCCAGCAAGGGGGATAGCGGGGGGCCGTGGGAGCTGTTTTTT
clone size: few; D gene: TRBD2; J gene: TRBJ2-2; V gene: TRBV6-5; CDR3 protein: CASSGLAGRYTGELFF; CDR3 DNA: TGTGCCAGCTCAGGACTAGCGGGACGGTACACCGGGGAGCTGTTTTTT
clone size: few; D gene: NA; J gene: TRBJ1-2; V gene: TRBV29-1; CDR3 protein: CSVSTANYGYTF; CDR3 DNA: TGCAGCGTTAGCACGGCAAACTATGGCTACACCTTC
clone size: few; D gene: TRBD1; J gene: TRBJ1-5; V gene: TRBV27; CDR3 protein: CASSWGQGPWPQHF; CDR3 DNA: TGTGCCAGCAGTTGGGGACAGGGGCCTTGGCCCCAGCATTTT
clone size: few; D gene: TRBD1; J gene: TRBJ2-7; V gene: TRBV7-9; CDR3 protein: CASSFSDRGYEQYF; CDR3 DNA: TGTGCCAGCAGCTTCTCGGACAGGGGCTACGAGCAGTACTTC